What follows are 11 T cell receptor beta chains derived from one specimen sequenced in a study of T-cell memory formation after mild COVID-19. TCRdb called the 5' RACE reads again in MiXCR, with one record for every CDR3 protein. The table shows 470,000 or so distinct CDR3 sequences, with 15% to 20% occurring only once. Material: PBMCs or a T cell subset sorted from them (not recorded which). These receptors originate from an adult woman who had mild COVID-19 (a few samples of this study predate the infection). Cell type and time point are not known.

This clonotype has only a few counts. The chain is built from TRBV24-1 and TRBJ2-5, with D possibly being TRBD2 (5 bases). The CDR3 loop spans 14 amino acids. Trimming cost V 3 bases and J 5 bases, with 12 bases left between them. Germline assignment: CDR1 KGHDR and CDR2 SFDVKD. CDR3 sequence reads: CATSDADWEETQYF. The CDR3 DNA sequence: TGTGCCACCAGTGATGCGGACTGGGAGGAGACCCAGTACTTC.

CDR3 sequence: CATSPRDNYGYTF. As DNA, the CDR3 is TGTGCCACCAGTCCCCGGGATAACTATGGCTACACCTTC. The chain joins TRBV24-1 to TRBJ1-2, with D uncertain. Germline values: CDR1 KGHDR, CDR2 SFDVKD. This CDR3 is 13 amino acids long. Between the trimmed V and J ends, which lost 6 bases and 1 base, there was a span of 8 bases.

The V gene is TRBV30, the J gene TRBJ2-3, with D perhaps given as TRBD1 or TRBD2 (5 bases each). Germline V gene data show CDR1 as GTSNPN and CDR2 as SVGIG (reference sequence). Trimming took 4 bases from V and 6 from J, leaving 14 bases between them. The CDR3 length is 13 residues. The CDR3 nucleotides read TGTGCCTGGAACCGCAGGGAGAGGGATACGCAGTATTTT. Translated, it gives CAWNRRERDTQYF.

The rearrangement joins TRBV5-1 to TRBJ2-3; D might be TRBD1 or TRBD2, each matching 5 bases. CDR3 length: 15 amino acids. Germline V lookup: CDR1 SGHRS, CDR2 YFSETQ. The ends were cut back, 5 bases at V and 3 bases at J, with 16 bases in the middle. CDR3 sequence reads: CASRYEGLSTDTQYF. CDR3 sequence (DNA): TGCGCCAGCAGGTACGAGGGGTTGTCGACAGATACGCAGTATTTT. Looking up the rest from reference TRBV5-1 and TRBJ2-3 gives the full variable domain: KAGVTQTPRYLIKTRGQQVTLSCSPISGHRSVSWYQQTPGQGLQFLFEYFSETQRNKGNFPGRFSGRQFSNSRSEMNVSTLELGDSALYLCASRYEGLSTDTQYFGPGTRLTVL.

Here the CDR3 reads CSARDGGQWDYGYTF. In nucleotides, the CDR3 is TGCAGTGCTAGAGATGGGGGACAGTGGGACTATGGCTACACCTTC. The V call is TRBV20-1, the J call TRBJ1-2, with TRBD1 matching 7 bases. Germline V gene lookup returns CDR1 DFQATT and CDR2 SNEGSKA (reference sequence). The V segment lost 0 bases and the J segment 3 bases; nucleotides outside the gene matches: 7. The CDR3 sequence is 15 residues long.

In DNA form, the CDR3 reads TGTGCCAGCAGTCCCCGGGACGGCGACTATGGCTACACCTTC. It is translated as CASSPRDGDYGYTF. This chain links TRBV27 with TRBJ1-2, with D perhaps matching TRBD1 (5 bases). This CDR3 has 14 residues. Germline loops: CDR1 MNHEY, CDR2 SMNVEV (reference sequence). V was pared by 5 bases and J by 3 bases, with 13 bases between.

V gene TRBV12-5 combines with J gene TRBJ1-2; D not certain. The CDR3 length is 12 residues. Germline values: CDR1 LGHNT, CDR2 FRNRAP. With 5 bases removed from V and 2 bases from J, the gap between germline ends came to 6 bases. The CDR3 DNA sequence: TGTGCTAGTGGTATCGACAACTATGGCTACACCTTC. As protein: CASGIDNYGYTF. The variable domain in full, completed from reference TRBV12-5 and TRBJ1-2, reads DARVTQTPRHKVTEMGQEVTMRCQPILGHNTVFWYRQTMMQGLELLAYFRNRAPLDDSGMPKDRFSAEMPDATLATLKIQPSEPRDSAVYFCASGIDNYGYTFGSGTRLTVV.

Many counts were recorded for this clonotype. The V call is TRBV7-8, the J call TRBJ2-7; no clear D. The CDR3 covers 13 residues. V gave up 1 base and J gave up 6 bases, with 10 bases separating them. Germline V lookup: CDR1 SGHVS, CDR2 FQNEAQ. Here the CDR3 reads CASSLVGTREQYF. CDR3 nucleotides: TGTGCCAGCAGCTTAGTGGGCACTCGCGAGCAGTACTTC.

In DNA, the CDR3 is TGCAGTGGGCAGGCGCTTACCTCGGCCCAGCATTTT. It yields the protein CSGQALTSAQHF. The chain recombines TRBV20-1 with TRBJ1-5; D unclear. V lost 7 bases and J lost 11, with 18 bases in between. Germline V gene data show CDR1 as DFQATT and CDR2 as SNEGSKA (reference sequence). This CDR3 spans 12 amino acids.

Only a few counts were recorded for this clonotype. The rearrangement links TRBV29-1 to TRBJ2-3; 9 positions agree with TRBD1. Germline V CDR1 and CDR2: SQVTM, ANQGSEA. The CDR3 length is 15 residues. With V trimmed by 1 base and J by 0 bases, 2 bases remained unmatched. The CDR3 is CSVEGDRVSTDTQYF. The CDR3 region has the DNA TGCAGCGTTGAAGGGGACAGGGTTAGCACAGATACGCAGTATTTT.

This clonotype was seen a handful of times. This rearrangement joins TRBV4-3 to TRBJ2-7, with no clear D. Per the germline V gene, CDR1 is LGHNA and CDR2 is YSLEER. Trimming shortened V by 3 bases and J by 6 bases, and 12 bases separated the two germline ends. CDR3 length: 13 residues. CDR3 DNA: TGCGCCAGCAGCCAGGTGGGCGCCGGCGAGCAGTACTTC. Its protein is CASSQVGAGEQYF.